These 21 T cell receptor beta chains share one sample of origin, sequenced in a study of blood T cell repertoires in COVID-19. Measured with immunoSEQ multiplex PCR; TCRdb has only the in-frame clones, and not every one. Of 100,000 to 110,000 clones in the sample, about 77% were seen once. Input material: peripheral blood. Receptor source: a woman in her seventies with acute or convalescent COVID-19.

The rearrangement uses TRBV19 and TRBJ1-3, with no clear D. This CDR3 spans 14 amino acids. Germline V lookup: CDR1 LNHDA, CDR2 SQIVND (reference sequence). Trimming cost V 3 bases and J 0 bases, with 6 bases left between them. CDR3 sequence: CASSIGFSGNTIYF. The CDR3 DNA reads TGTGCCAGTAGTATCGGGTTCTCTGGAAACACCATATATTTT.

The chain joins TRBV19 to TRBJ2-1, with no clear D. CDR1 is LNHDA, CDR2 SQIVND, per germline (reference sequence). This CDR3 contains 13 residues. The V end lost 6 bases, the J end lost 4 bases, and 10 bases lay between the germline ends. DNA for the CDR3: TGTGCCAGTAGGCCCTCCACATACAATGAGCAGTTCTTC. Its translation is CASRPSTYNEQFF.

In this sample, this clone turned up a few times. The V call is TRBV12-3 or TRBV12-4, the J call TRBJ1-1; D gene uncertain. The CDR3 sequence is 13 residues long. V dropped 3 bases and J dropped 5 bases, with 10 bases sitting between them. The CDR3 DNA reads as TGTGCCAGCAGTTTGAGTGAGCTAACTGAAGCTTTCTTT. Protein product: CASSLSELTEAFF.

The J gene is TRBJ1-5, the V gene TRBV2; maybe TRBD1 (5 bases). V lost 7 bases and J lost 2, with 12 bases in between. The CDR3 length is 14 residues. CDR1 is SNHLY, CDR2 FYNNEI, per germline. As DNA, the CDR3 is TGTGCCAGCAAGGACACTGGAGGCAATCAGCCCCAGCATTTT. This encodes CASKDTGGNQPQHF. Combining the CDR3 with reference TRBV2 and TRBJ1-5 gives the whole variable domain EPEVTQTPSHQVTQMGQEVILRCVPISNHLYFYWYRQILGQKVEFLVSFYNNEISEKSEIFDDQFSVERPDGSNFTLKIRSTKLEDSAMYFCASKDTGGNQPQHFGDGTRLSIL.

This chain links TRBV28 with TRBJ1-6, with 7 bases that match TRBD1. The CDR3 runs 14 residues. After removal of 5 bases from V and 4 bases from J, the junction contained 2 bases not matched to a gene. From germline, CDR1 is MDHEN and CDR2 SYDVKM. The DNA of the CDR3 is TGTGCCAGCAGTCCGGGACAGTATAATTCACCCCTCCACTTT. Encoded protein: CASSPGQYNSPLHF.

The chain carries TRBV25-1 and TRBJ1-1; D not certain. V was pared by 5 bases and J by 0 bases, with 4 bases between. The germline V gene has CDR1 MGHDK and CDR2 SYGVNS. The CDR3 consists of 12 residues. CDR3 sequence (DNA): TGTGCCAGCAGTTCAGTGAACACTGAAGCTTTCTTT. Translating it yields CASSSVNTEAFF.

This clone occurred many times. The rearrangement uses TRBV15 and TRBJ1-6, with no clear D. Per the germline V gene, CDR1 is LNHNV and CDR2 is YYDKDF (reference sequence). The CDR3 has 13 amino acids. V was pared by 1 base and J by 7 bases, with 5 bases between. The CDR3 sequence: CATSRGRNSPLHF. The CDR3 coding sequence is TGTGCCACCAGCAGAGGGAGGAATTCACCCCTCCACTTT.

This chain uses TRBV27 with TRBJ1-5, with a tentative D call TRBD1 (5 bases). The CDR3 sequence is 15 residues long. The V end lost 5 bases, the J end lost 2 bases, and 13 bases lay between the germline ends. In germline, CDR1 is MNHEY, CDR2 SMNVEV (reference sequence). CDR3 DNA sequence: TGTGCCAGCAGTCCCCGCGGGACGGGCAATCAGCCCCAGCATTTT. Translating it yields CASSPRGTGNQPQHF.

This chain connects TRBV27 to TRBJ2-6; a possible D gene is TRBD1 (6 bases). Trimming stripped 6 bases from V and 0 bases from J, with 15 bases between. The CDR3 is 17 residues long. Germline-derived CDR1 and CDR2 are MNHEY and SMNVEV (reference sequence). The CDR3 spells CASSPFTGFSGANVLTF. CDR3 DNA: TGTGCCAGCAGCCCCTTTACAGGGTTCTCTGGGGCCAACGTCCTGACTTTC.

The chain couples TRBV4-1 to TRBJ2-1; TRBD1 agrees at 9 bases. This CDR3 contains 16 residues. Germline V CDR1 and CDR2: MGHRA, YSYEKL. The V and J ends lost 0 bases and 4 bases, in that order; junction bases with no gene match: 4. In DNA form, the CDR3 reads TGCGCCAGCAGCCAAGAAGGGACAGGGTCGTACAATGAGCAGTTCTTC. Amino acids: CASSQEGTGSYNEQFF.

The CDR3 nucleotides are TGTGCCAGCAGCCAAGATGGAAGACGGGCTAGCGGTAGCACAGATACGCAGTATTTT. The encoded protein is CASSQDGRRASGSTDTQYF. This sequence joins TRBV3-1 (or the pseudogene TRBV3-2) and TRBJ2-3; 7 bases match TRBD2. The germline V gene has CDR1 LGHDT and CDR2 YNNKEL (reference sequence). This CDR3 is 19 amino acids long. With 0 bases clipped from V and 0 bases from J, the junction kept 12 bases outside the gene matches.

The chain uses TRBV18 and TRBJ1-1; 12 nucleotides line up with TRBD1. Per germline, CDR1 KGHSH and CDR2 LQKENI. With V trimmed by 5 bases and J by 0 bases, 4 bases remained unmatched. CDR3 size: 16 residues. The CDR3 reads CASSGTGGGVNTEAFF. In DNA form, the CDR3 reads TGTGCCAGCTCAGGGACAGGGGGCGGCGTGAACACTGAAGCTTTCTTT.

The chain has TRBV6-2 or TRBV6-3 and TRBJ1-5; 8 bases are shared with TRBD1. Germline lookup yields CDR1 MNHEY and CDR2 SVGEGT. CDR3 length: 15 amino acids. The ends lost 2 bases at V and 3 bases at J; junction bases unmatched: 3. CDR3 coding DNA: TGTGCCAGCAGTTACCGGGACAGGTACAATCAGCCCCAGCATTTT. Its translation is CASSYRDRYNQPQHF.

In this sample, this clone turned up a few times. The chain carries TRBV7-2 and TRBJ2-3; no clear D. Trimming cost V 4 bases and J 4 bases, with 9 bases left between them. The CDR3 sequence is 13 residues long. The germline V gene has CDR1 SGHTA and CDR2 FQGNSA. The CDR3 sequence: CASSSPLADTQYF. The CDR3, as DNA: TGTGCCAGCAGCTCCCCACTCGCAGATACGCAGTATTTT. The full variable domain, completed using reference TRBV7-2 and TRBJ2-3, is GAGVSQSPSNKVTEKGKDVELRCDPISGHTALYWYRQSLGQGLEFLIYFQGNSAPDKSGLPSDRFSAERTGGSVSTLTIQRTQQEDSAVYLCASSSPLADTQYFGPGTRLTVL.

Here the CDR3 reads CASRWTGDAYEQYF. In nucleotides, the CDR3 is TGTGCCAGTAGATGGACAGGGGACGCGTACGAGCAGTACTTC. The chain couples TRBV19 to TRBJ2-7; TRBD1 agrees at 9 bases. Germline assignment: CDR1 LNHDA and CDR2 SQIVND (reference sequence). Trimming took 6 bases from V and 4 from J; bases not matched to a gene: 7. The CDR3 is 14 amino acids.

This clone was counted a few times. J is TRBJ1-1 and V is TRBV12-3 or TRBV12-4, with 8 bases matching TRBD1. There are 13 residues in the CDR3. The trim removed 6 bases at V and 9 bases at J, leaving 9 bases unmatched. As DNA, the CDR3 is TGTGCCAGCAGCCCCCGGACAGGGCAGAAAGCTTTCTTT. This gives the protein CASSPRTGQKAFF.

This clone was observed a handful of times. DNA for the CDR3: TGTGCCAGCAGCCCAAGACTAGCGGGGGGGCAAGGTGTTCTCAATGAGCAGTTCTTC. Encoded protein: CASSPRLAGGQGVLNEQFF. The chain employs TRBV7-6 and TRBJ2-1; 14 bases fit TRBD2. CDR1 and CDR2 (germline): SGHVS, FNYEAQ. The CDR3 has 19 amino acids. V shed 5 bases and J 6 bases; nucleotides not matched to a gene: 15.

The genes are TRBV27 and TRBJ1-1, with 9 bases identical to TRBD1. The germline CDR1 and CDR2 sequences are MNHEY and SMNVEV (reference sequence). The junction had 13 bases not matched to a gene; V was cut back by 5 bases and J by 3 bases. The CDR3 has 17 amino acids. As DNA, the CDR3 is TGTGCCAGCAGTCACTACAGGGGGCAAGGGGAATACACTGAAGCTTTCTTT. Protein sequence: CASSHYRGQGEYTEAFF.

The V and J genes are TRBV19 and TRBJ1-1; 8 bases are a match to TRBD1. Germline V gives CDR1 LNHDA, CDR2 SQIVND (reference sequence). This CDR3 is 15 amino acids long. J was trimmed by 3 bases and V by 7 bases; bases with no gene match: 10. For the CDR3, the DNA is TGTGCCAGTACCGTGCAGGGGGACAGGTACACTGAAGCTTTCTTT. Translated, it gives CASTVQGDRYTEAFF. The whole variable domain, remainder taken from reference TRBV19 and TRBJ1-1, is DGGITQSPKYLFRKEGQNVTLSCEQNLNHDAMYWYRQDPGQGLRLIYYSQIVNDFQKGDIAEGYSVSREKKESFPLTVTSAQKNPTAFYLCASTVQGDRYTEAFFGQGTRLTVV.

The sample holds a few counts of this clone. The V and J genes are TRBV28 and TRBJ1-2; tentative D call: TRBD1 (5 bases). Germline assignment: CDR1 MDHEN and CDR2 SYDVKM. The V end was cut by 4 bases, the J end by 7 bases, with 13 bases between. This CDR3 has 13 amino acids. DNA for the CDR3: TGTGCCAGCAGTTCCGGGACTCTCCCTGGCTACACCTTC. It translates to CASSSGTLPGYTF.

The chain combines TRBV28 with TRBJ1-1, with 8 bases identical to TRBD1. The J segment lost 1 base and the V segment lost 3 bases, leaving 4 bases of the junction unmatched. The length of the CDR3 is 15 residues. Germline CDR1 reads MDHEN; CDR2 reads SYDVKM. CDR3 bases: TGTGCCAGCAGTTTCGGGGACAGGAGGAACACTGAAGCTTTCTTT. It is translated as CASSFGDRRNTEAFF.